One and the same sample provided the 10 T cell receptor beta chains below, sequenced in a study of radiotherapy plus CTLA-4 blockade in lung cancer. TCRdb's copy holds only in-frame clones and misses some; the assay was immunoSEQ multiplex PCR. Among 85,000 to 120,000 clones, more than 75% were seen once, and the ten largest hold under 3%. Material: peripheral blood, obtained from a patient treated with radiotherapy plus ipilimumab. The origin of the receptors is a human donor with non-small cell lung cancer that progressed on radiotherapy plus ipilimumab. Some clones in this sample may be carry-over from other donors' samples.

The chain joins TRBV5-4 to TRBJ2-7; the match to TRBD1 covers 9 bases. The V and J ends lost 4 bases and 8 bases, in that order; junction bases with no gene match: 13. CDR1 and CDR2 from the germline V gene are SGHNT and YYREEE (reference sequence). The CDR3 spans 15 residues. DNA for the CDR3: TGTGCCAGCAGCAGGCCGGGACAGGGTGGAGGTCAGCAGTACTTC. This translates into CASSRPGQGGGQQYF.

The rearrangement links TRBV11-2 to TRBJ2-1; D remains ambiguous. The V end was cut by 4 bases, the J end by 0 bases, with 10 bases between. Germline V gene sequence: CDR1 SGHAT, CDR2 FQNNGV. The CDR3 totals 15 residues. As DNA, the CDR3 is TGTGCCAGCAGCTGGACGGCCTTCTCCTACAATGAGCAGTTCTTC. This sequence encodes CASSWTAFSYNEQFF.

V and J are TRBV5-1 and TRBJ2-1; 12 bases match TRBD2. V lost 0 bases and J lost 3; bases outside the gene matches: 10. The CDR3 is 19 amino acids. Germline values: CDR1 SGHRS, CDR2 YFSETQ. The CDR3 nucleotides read TGCGCCAGCAGCTTGGATTCATTCCCGGGACTAGCGGGCTACAATGAGCAGTTCTTC. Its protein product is CASSLDSFPGLAGYNEQFF.

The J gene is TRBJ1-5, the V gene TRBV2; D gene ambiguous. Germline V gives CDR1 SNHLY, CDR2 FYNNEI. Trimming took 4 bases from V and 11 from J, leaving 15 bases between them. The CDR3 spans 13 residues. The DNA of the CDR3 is TGTGCCAGCAGTGGGGGTTCTGGGGTTTCCCAGCATTTT. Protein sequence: CASSGGSGVSQHF.

DNA for the CDR3: TGTGCCAGCAGCCAAAGGACTAGCGGGGTTAACACCGGGGAGCTGTTTTTT. Protein sequence: CASSQRTSGVNTGELFF. The chain links TRBV14 to TRBJ2-2, with TRBD2 matching over 12 bases. Trimming took 2 bases from V and 2 from J; bases not matched to a gene: 3. CDR1 is SGHDN, CDR2 FVKESK, per germline. The length of the CDR3 is 17 residues. Complete variable domain (other parts from reference TRBV14 and TRBJ2-2): EAGVTQFPSHSVIEKGQTVTLRCDPISGHDNLYWYRRVMGKEIKFLLHFVKESKQDESGMPNNRFLAERTGGTYSTLKVQPAELEDSGVYFCASSQRTSGVNTGELFFGEGSRLTVL.

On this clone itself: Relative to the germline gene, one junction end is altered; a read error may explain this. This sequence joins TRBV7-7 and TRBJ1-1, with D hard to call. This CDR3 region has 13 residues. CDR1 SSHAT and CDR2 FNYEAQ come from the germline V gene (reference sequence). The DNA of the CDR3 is TGTGCTAGCAGCTTCCAGGTGAACACTGAAGCTTTCTTT. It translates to CASSFQVNTEAFF. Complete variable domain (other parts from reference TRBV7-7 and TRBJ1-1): GAGVSQSPRYKVTKRGQDVTLRCDPISSHATLYWYQQALGQGPEFLTYFNYEAQPDKSGLPSDRFSAERPEGSISTLTIQRTEQRDSAMYRCASSFQVNTEAFFGQGTRLTVV.

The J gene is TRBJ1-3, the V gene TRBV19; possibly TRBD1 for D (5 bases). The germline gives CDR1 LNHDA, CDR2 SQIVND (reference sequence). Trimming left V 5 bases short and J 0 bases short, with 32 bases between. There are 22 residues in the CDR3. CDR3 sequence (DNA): TGTGCCAGTAGTGACCTCCTCAGGGTTTGGAGGTCGCTCTCCCCCTCTGGAAACACCATATATTTT. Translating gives CASSDLLRVWRSLSPSGNTIYF.

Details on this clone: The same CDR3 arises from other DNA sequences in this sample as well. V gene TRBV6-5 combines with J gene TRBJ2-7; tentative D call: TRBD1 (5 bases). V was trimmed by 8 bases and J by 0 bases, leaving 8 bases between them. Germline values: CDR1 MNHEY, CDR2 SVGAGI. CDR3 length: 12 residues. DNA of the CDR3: TGTGCCAGCCGCCAGGGCTCCTACGAGCAGTACTTC. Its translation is CASRQGSYEQYF.

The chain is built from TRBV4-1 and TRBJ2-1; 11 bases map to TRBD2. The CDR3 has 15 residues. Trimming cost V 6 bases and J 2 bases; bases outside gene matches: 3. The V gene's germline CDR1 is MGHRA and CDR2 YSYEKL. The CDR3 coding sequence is TGCGCCAGCAGGCCACTAGCGGGGGCCTACAATGAGCAGTTCTTC. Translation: CASRPLAGAYNEQFF.

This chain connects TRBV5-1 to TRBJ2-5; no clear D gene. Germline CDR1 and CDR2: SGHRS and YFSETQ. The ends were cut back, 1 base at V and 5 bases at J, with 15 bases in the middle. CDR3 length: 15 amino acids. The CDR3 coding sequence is TGCGCCAGCAGCTTGTCCAATGAGTTCGTGGAGACCCAGTACTTC. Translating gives CASSLSNEFVETQYF.